This T cell receptor beta chain was recovered during a study of blood T cell repertoires in COVID-19. Study-level background: The origin of the acute and convalescent COVID-19 samples was the United States, Italy and Spain. Sample material is recorded as cDNA or gDNA derived from T cells, B-cell-depleted T cells, or PBMCs.

Authors' analysis steps: Amplification from reference gene primers served as the basis for estimated nucleated cell counts. Assay: immunoSEQ multiplex PCR; the TCRdb copy retains only in-frame clones and omits some. V and J calls and clone size come straight from that table; D and trimming were deduced from the DNA. This sample has under 200,000 clones; over 65% occur once, and the top ten carry under 3.5%. This CDR3 has 14 residues. V was clipped by 4 bases and J by 4 bases; unmatched bases: 5. Germline V gene lookup returns CDR1 SEHNR and CDR2 FQNEAQ (reference sequence). This TCR was recovered from a woman of 80 years or more with acute or convalescent COVID-19. The sequenced material came from peripheral blood. The chain carries TRBV7-9 and TRBJ1-1; TRBD1 matches at 8 bases. The CDR3 sequence: CASSSQGEGTEAFF. In DNA form, the CDR3 reads TGTGCCAGCAGCTCACAGGGGGAGGGCACTGAAGCTTTCTTT.